This paragraph reports one TCR beta chain. Treg sorting used a CD4+CD25+CD127-/low gate. After constant-region reverse-primer amplification, full-length variable regions underwent semi-nested PCR with Nested Universal Primer A. TCRdb independently ran MiXCR on the 5' RACE reads; one entry per CDR3 protein. The sample records roughly 57,000 distinct CDR3 sequences, around 21% being singletons. The sequenced sample consisted of tumor-infiltrating Tregs sorted from the breast tumor. The origin of this receptor is a female donor with breast cancer.

CDR3 sequence reads: CSAKDSYRSYTF. CDR3 sequence (DNA): TGCAGTGCTAAAGACAGTTACAGGAGCTACACCTTC. This chain connects TRBV20-1 to TRBJ1-2; D is perhaps TRBD1 (5 bases). The CDR3 totals 12 residues. Deletions cut 4 bases from V and 9 bases from J, with 15 bases between. Germline values: CDR1 DFQATT, CDR2 SNEGSKA (reference sequence).